This TCR beta chain was recovered during a study of blood T cell repertoires in COVID-19. Study in general: Whether acute or convalescent, the COVID-19 samples came from the United States, Italy and Spain. PBMCs, B-cell-depleted T cells, or T cells were the source of the cDNA or gDNA that made up the material.

Only a few counts were recorded for this clone. Per the original methods: How many nucleated cells were present was estimated from reference gene primer amplification. TCRdb's table, derived via immunoSEQ multiplex PCR, lists solely in-frame clones and lacks some. Clone size and the V and J calls come from that table; the DNA yielded D and trimming. The sample includes about 87,000 clones, 70% to 85% of them seen just once. From germline, CDR1 is MGHRA and CDR2 YSYEKL. The CDR3 is 13 residues long. V shed 4 bases and J shed 2 bases, with 8 bases lying between them. This chain uses TRBV4-1 with TRBJ1-2, with a weak D call TRBD1 (5 bases). The clonotype was recovered from a woman aged 45-60 years with acute or convalescent COVID-19. Material: peripheral blood. CDR3 loop: CASSPRGNYGYTF. The CDR3 DNA reads as TGCGCCAGCAGCCCTCGGGGGAACTATGGCTACACCTTC.